The 27 T cell receptor beta chains listed next were all sequenced from one sample in a study of T cell changes during pregnancy in multiple sclerosis. Sequencing was performed with immunoSEQ multiplex PCR; in TCRdb, only in-frame clones are kept and a portion is missing. Among around 71,000 clones, more than 90% were seen once, and the ten largest hold roughly 1.1%. The source was peripheral blood, collected in the third trimester of pregnancy. The receptors stem from a female donor with multiple sclerosis, enrolled in a pregnancy study.

The chain joins TRBV11-2 to TRBJ2-3; TRBD1 aligns across 9 bases. Unmatched junction bases numbered 5, after V lost 4 bases and J lost 0 bases. This CDR3 spans 16 amino acids. CDR1 is SGHAT and CDR2 is FQNNGV in the germline V gene. CDR3 region: CASSSRDRVSTDTQYF. The CDR3 DNA reads as TGTGCCAGCAGCTCCAGGGACAGGGTTAGCACAGATACGCAGTATTTT.

The chain links TRBV5-4 to TRBJ2-1, with D perhaps matching TRBD2 (5 bases). The ends were cut back, 0 bases at V and 5 bases at J, with 12 bases in the middle. The CDR3 loop spans 15 amino acids. Germline CDR1 SGHNT, CDR2 YYREEE (reference sequence). The CDR3 region has the DNA TGTGCCAGCAGCTTGGAAGGCCTAGCTAACAATGAGCAGTTCTTC. Amino acid sequence: CASSLEGLANNEQFF.

The sample holds one count of this clone. The rearrangement uses TRBV29-1 and TRBJ2-1, with a tentative D call TRBD2 (6 bases). V was pared by 2 bases and J by 4 bases, with 12 bases between. The CDR3 extends over 14 amino acids. CDR1 and CDR2 (germline): SQVTM, ANQGSEA. CDR3 sequence: CSVERWGEYNEQFF. Here the CDR3 DNA reads TGCAGCGTTGAACGGTGGGGGGAATACAATGAGCAGTTCTTC.

This chain uses TRBV6-5 with TRBJ2-7; 8 bases are a match to TRBD1. This CDR3 has 13 amino acids. Germline trimming cut 5 bases from V and 5 bases from J; bases unmatched to any gene: 5. The germline V gene has CDR1 MNHEY and CDR2 SVGAGI. The CDR3 DNA is TGTGCCAGCAGTCGCGACAGGGGCCACGAGCAGTACTTC. Protein product: CASSRDRGHEQYF.

The rearrangement uses TRBV7-8 and TRBJ2-7; 15 bases are shared with TRBD2. The CDR3 is 18 amino acids. Germline V gene lookup returns CDR1 SGHVS and CDR2 FQNEAQ. With V trimmed by 5 bases and J by 0 bases, 8 bases remained unmatched. Here the CDR3 DNA reads TGTGCCAGCAGCCATGGACTAGCGGGAGGGCCGTACTCCTACGAGCAGTACTTC. This codes for CASSHGLAGGPYSYEQYF.

This clone was seen only once. The chain joins TRBV11-2 to TRBJ2-1; D is perhaps TRBD2 (6 bases). Germline V lookup: CDR1 SGHAT, CDR2 FQNNGV. V was shortened by 1 base and J by 10 bases, with 17 bases between the two germline ends. This CDR3 is built from 15 residues. The CDR3 DNA sequence: TGTGCCAGCAGCTTAGGTAGTGGGAGGCCGCGAGAGCAGTTCTTC. Translating it yields CASSLGSGRPREQFF.

The chain combines TRBV20-1 with TRBJ2-4; 7 bases align to TRBD1. Germline V gene sequence: CDR1 DFQATT, CDR2 SNEGSKA (reference sequence). CDR3 length: 10 amino acids. V shed 5 bases and J 13 bases; nucleotides not matched to a gene: 5. CDR3 residues: CSAYRDSQYF. For the CDR3, the DNA is TGCAGTGCTTACCGGGACAGCCAGTACTTC.

The CDR3 bases are TGTGCCATCAGTGAGTCGGGGGCGGTCCCCACAGATACGCAGTATTTT. Protein sequence: CAISESGAVPTDTQYF. This sequence joins TRBV10-3 and TRBJ2-3; D is perhaps TRBD1 (6 bases). V lost 0 bases to trimming and J lost 2 bases, with 12 bases between them. Looked up from germline, CDR1 is ENHRY and CDR2 is SYGVKD. The CDR3 loop spans 16 amino acids.

V and J are TRBV28 and TRBJ1-5; D gene unclear. The germline CDR1 and CDR2 sequences are MDHEN and SYDVKM. The CDR3 runs to 14 residues. Trimming pared 1 base from V and 3 bases from J, leaving 7 bases between. This CDR3 is CASSLSQLNQPQHF. The CDR3, as DNA: TGTGCCAGCAGTTTATCACAGCTCAATCAGCCCCAGCATTTT.

V gene TRBV27 combines with J gene TRBJ2-1; no firm D call. This CDR3 region has 15 residues. Between the trimmed V and J ends, which lost 5 bases and 1 base, there was a span of 12 bases. Germline V gene lookup returns CDR1 MNHEY and CDR2 SMNVEV (reference sequence). CDR3 in DNA: TGTGCCAGCAGTCTTGAGCAGCGTTCCTACAATGAGCAGTTCTTC. Encoded protein: CASSLEQRSYNEQFF.

The V gene is TRBV11-2, the J gene TRBJ2-7; TRBD2 aligns across 11 bases. CDR3 length: 15 amino acids. The trim removed 5 bases at V and 2 bases at J, leaving 5 bases unmatched. Germline lookup yields CDR1 SGHAT and CDR2 FQNNGV. Written as DNA, the CDR3 is TGTGCCAGCAGCCGGGGACTAGCGGAGACCTACGAGCAGTACTTC. Its translation is CASSRGLAETYEQYF.

The J gene is TRBJ2-1, the V gene TRBV5-1; TRBD2 agrees at 9 bases. After removal of 4 bases from V and 3 bases from J, the junction contained 11 bases not matched to a gene. The CDR3 length is 17 residues. The germline CDR1 and CDR2 sequences are SGHRS and YFSETQ. The DNA of the CDR3 is TGCGCCAGCAGCCCCGCCGCGGCGGGAGGGATCTACAATGAGCAGTTCTTC. This sequence encodes CASSPAAAGGIYNEQFF. Using reference TRBV5-1 and TRBJ2-1 for the parts outside the CDR3, the full variable domain is KAGVTQTPRYLIKTRGQQVTLSCSPISGHRSVSWYQQTPGQGLQFLFEYFSETQRNKGNFPGRFSGRQFSNSRSEMNVSTLELGDSALYLCASSPAAAGGIYNEQFFGPGTRLTVL.

The rearrangement uses TRBV6-4 and TRBJ2-1; a possible D gene is TRBD2 (5 bases). The germline CDR1 and CDR2 sequences are MRHNA and SNTAGT. CDR3 length: 13 residues. Between the trimmed V and J ends, which lost 3 bases and 8 bases, there was a span of 11 bases. CDR3 in DNA: TGTGCCAGCAGTGAGGGAGTTTGGGATGAGCAGTTCTTC. Its protein product is CASSEGVWDEQFF.

The V gene is TRBV7-3, the J gene TRBJ2-5; 8 nucleotides align to TRBD2. The J segment lost 3 bases and the V segment lost 3 bases, leaving 6 bases of the junction unmatched. Germline-derived CDR1 and CDR2 are SGHTA and FQGTGA. The CDR3 extends over 15 amino acids. This CDR3 is CASSLSGSTKETQYF. CDR3 nucleotide sequence: TGTGCCAGCAGCTTGAGCGGGAGCACGAAAGAGACCCAGTACTTC.

The chain has TRBV7-9 and TRBJ2-7, with D unresolved. This CDR3 is 13 amino acids long. Germline loops: CDR1 SEHNR, CDR2 FQNEAQ (reference sequence). The V end lost 0 bases, the J end lost 3 bases, and 6 bases lay between the germline ends. CDR3: CASSLAHGYEQYF. In nucleotides, the CDR3 is TGTGCCAGCAGCTTAGCGCACGGCTACGAGCAGTACTTC.

The rearrangement links TRBV19 to TRBJ2-3, with 10 bases lining up with TRBD2. The CDR3 is made up of 16 amino acids. V trimming: 3 bases; J trimming: 3 bases; junction bases outside the gene matches: 6. Looked up from germline, CDR1 is LNHDA and CDR2 is SQIVND (reference sequence). This CDR3 reads CASSIIAGGGTDTQYF. The CDR3 nucleotides are TGTGCCAGTAGTATTATAGCGGGAGGAGGGACAGATACGCAGTATTTT.

V gene TRBV11-2 combines with J gene TRBJ1-4, with D perhaps TRBD1 (6 bases). CDR3 size: 15 residues. V shed 1 base and J shed 3 bases, with 9 bases lying between them. From germline, CDR1 is SGHAT and CDR2 FQNNGV. CDR3 coding DNA: TGTGCCAGCAGCTTAGCGGGGGGCCCTAATGAAAAACTGTTTTTT. Its translation: CASSLAGGPNEKLFF.

This clone was observed a few times. The chain uses TRBV2 and TRBJ1-2, with D perhaps TRBD1 (5 bases). CDR3 size: 14 residues. V dropped 5 bases and J dropped 4 bases, with 14 bases sitting between them. Per germline, CDR1 SNHLY and CDR2 FYNNEI. The CDR3 sequence: CASSQDPRGYGYTF. The CDR3 nucleotides are TGTGCCAGCAGTCAGGATCCTAGGGGCTATGGCTACACCTTC.

J is TRBJ1-1 and V is TRBV10-3; 10 bases are a match to TRBD1. The V gene end was trimmed by 8 bases and the J gene end by 5 bases; junction bases not matched to a gene: 11. The CDR3 is 15 residues long. The germline V gene has CDR1 ENHRY and CDR2 SYGVKD. The CDR3 DNA sequence: TGTGCCATCTCCTCCCCCGGGACAGGGGAAACTGAAGCTTTCTTT. As protein: CAISSPGTGETEAFF.

The CDR3 loop reads CASSWDNYEQYF. Here the CDR3 DNA reads TGTGCCAGCAGCTGGGACAACTACGAGCAGTACTTC. The V gene is TRBV7-2, the J gene TRBJ2-7; D is possibly TRBD1 (6 bases). Germline V CDR1 and CDR2: SGHTA, FQGNSA. The CDR3 runs 12 residues. V was cut by 4 bases and J by 3 bases, with 7 bases left in between.

The V call is TRBV6-1, the J call TRBJ2-7, with D maybe TRBD2 (5 bases). The germline V gene has CDR1 MNHNS and CDR2 SASEGT. V was shortened by 3 bases and J by 4 bases, with 13 bases between the two germline ends. The CDR3 is 14 residues long. Written as DNA, the CDR3 is TGTGCCAGCAGTGATCCGGGGTGGATGTACGAGCAGTACTTC. Encoded protein: CASSDPGWMYEQYF.

The rearrangement joins TRBV5-1 to TRBJ2-7; 11 nucleotides agree with TRBD2. Germline lookup yields CDR1 SGHRS and CDR2 YFSETQ. This CDR3 contains 16 residues. V was clipped by 0 bases and J by 5 bases; unmatched bases: 7. CDR3 sequence reads: CASSLGTSGSIHEQYF. In nucleotides, the CDR3 is TGCGCCAGCAGCTTGGGCACTAGCGGGAGTATACACGAGCAGTACTTC.

The CDR3 loop reads CASTNSGAQETQYF. The CDR3 DNA reads TGTGCCAGCACTAATAGCGGGGCCCAAGAGACCCAGTACTTC. This chain links TRBV6-5 with TRBJ2-5; 8 nucleotides agree with TRBD2. Germline V lookup: CDR1 MNHEY, CDR2 SVGAGI. CDR3 length equals 14 residues. Trimming took 7 bases from V and 1 from J; bases not matched to a gene: 5.

As DNA, the CDR3 is TGTGCCAGCAGCTCCGTAGCTAATGAGCAGTTCTTC. It is translated as CASSSVANEQFF. This chain connects TRBV11-2 to TRBJ2-1; D remains ambiguous. In germline, CDR1 is SGHAT, CDR2 FQNNGV. V was trimmed by 4 bases and J by 7 bases, leaving 8 bases between them. The CDR3 covers 12 residues.

V gene TRBV28 combines with J gene TRBJ1-1, with D uncertain. Trimming took 5 bases from V and 5 from J, leaving 18 bases between them. CDR1 is MDHEN, CDR2 SYDVKM, per germline. This CDR3 spans 15 amino acids. CDR3 amino acids: CASSDAGRRWTEAFF. CDR3 bases: TGTGCCAGCAGTGATGCCGGGAGACGGTGGACTGAAGCTTTCTTT.

The V and J genes are TRBV15 and TRBJ1-2, with 8 bases fitting TRBD1. V lost 0 bases, J lost 7 bases, and 13 bases stayed unmatched. This CDR3 is built from 17 residues. CDR1 and CDR2 (germline): LNHNV, YYDKDF (reference sequence). CDR3 coding DNA: TGTGCCACCAGCAGAGACAGGGGGCCAGTGTTGAATCGTGGCTACACCTTC. Translation gives CATSRDRGPVLNRGYTF.

The chain couples TRBV27 to TRBJ2-5, with TRBD1 identical over 8 bases. CDR3 length: 12 residues. Germline CDR1 reads MNHEY; CDR2 reads SMNVEV (reference sequence). Trimming cost V 8 bases and J 5 bases; bases outside gene matches: 4. For the CDR3, the DNA is TGTGCCAGCCAGGGGGCGTCGGAGACCCAGTACTTC. The encoded protein is CASQGASETQYF.